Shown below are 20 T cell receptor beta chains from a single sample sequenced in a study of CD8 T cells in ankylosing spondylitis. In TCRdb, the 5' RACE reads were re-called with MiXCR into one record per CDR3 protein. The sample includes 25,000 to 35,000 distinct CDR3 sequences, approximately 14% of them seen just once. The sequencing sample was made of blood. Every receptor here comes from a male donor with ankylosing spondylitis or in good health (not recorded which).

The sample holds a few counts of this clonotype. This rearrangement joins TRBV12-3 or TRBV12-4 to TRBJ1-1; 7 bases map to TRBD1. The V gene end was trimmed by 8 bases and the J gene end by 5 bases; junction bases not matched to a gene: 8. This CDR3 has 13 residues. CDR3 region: CASRGTVRTEAFF. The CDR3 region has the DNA TGTGCCAGCCGAGGGACAGTCAGAACTGAAGCTTTCTTT.

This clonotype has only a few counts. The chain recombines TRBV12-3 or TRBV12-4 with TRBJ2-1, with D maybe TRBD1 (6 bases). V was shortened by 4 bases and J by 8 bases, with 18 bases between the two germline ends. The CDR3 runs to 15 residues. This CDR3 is CASSYRQDSPHEQFF. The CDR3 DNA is TGTGCCAGCAGTTATCGACAGGACTCCCCCCATGAGCAGTTCTTC.

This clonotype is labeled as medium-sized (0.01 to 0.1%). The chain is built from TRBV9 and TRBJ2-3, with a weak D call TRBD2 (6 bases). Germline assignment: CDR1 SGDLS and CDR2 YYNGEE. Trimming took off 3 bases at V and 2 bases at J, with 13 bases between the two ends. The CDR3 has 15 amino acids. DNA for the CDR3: TGTGCCAGCAGCGAAGCGGGTTTTCTCACAGATACGCAGTATTTT. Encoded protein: CASSEAGFLTDTQYF.

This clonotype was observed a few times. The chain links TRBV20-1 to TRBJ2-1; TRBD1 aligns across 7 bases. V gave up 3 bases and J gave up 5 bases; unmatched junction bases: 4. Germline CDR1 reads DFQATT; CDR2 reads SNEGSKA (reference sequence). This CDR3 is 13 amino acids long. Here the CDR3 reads CSASLQGNNEQFF. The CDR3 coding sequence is TGCAGTGCTAGTTTACAGGGGAACAATGAGCAGTTCTTC.

The CDR3 reads CASSLDAGQNTGELFF. CDR3 sequence (DNA): TGCGCCAGCAGCTTGGATGCGGGGCAGAACACCGGGGAGCTGTTTTTT. V and J are TRBV5-1 and TRBJ2-2, with D perhaps matching TRBD2 (6 bases). The CDR3 is 16 residues long. Trimming took off 0 bases at V and 1 base at J, with 10 bases between the two ends. Germline values: CDR1 SGHRS, CDR2 YFSETQ.

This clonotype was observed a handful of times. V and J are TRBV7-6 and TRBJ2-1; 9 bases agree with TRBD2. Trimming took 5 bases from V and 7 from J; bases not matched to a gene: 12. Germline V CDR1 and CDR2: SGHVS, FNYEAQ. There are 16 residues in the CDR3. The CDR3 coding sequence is TGTGCCAGCAGCCCAACGCGGGAGGGCCTGGGGAATGAGCAGTTCTTC. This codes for CASSPTREGLGNEQFF.

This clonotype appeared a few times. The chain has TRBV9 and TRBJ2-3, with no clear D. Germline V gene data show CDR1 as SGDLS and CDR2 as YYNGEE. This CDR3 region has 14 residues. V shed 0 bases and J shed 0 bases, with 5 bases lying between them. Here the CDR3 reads CASSVGVSTDTQYF. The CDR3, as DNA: TGTGCCAGCAGCGTAGGGGTGAGCACAGATACGCAGTATTTT.

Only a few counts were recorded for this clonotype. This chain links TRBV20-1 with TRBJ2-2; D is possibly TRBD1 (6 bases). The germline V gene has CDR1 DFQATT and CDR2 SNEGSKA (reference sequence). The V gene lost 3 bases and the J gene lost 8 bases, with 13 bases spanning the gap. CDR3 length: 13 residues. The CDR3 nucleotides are TGCAGTGCTAGGGGGACATTCCAGGGGGAGCTGTTTTTT. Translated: CSARGTFQGELFF.

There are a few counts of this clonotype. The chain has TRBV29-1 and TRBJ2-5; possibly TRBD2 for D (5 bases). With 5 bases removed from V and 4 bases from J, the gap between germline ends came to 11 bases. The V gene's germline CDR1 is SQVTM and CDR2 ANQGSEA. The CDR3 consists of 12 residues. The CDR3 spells CSVLRVRETQYF. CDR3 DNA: TGCAGCGTTTTGAGGGTGCGAGAGACCCAGTACTTC. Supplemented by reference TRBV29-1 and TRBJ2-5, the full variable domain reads SAVISQKPSRDICQRGTSLTIQCQVDSQVTMMFWYRQQPGQSLTLIATANQGSEATYESGFVIDKFPISRPNLTFSTLTVSNMSPEDSSIYLCSVLRVRETQYFGPGTRLLVL.

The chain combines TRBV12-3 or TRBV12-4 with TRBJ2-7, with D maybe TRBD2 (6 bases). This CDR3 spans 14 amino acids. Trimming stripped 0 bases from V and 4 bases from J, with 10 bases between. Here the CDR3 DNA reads TGTGCCAGCAGTTTAGCGGGGGGTGGATACGAGCAGTACGTC. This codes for CASSLAGGGYEQYV.

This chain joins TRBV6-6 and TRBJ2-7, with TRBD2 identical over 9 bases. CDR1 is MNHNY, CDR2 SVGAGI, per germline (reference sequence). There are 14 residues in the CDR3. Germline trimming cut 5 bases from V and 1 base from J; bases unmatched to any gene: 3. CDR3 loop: CASSATSGSYEQYF. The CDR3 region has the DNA TGTGCCAGCAGTGCGACTAGCGGATCCTACGAGCAGTACTTC.

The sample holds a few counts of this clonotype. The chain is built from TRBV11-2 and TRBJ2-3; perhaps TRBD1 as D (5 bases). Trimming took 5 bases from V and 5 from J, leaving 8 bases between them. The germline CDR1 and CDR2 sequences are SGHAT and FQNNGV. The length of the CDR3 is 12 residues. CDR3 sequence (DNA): TGTGCCAGCAGCCCCCAGGGAGATACGCAGTATTTT. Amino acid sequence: CASSPQGDTQYF.

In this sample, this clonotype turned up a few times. The CDR3 region has the DNA TGCAGCGTTTTACAGGAGTTGGGTGGCTACACCTTC. This encodes CSVLQELGGYTF. The chain employs TRBV29-1 and TRBJ1-2; perhaps TRBD1 as D (5 bases). Between the trimmed V and J ends, which lost 5 bases and 7 bases, there was a span of 14 bases. Germline CDR1 and CDR2: SQVTM and ANQGSEA. The CDR3 covers 12 residues.

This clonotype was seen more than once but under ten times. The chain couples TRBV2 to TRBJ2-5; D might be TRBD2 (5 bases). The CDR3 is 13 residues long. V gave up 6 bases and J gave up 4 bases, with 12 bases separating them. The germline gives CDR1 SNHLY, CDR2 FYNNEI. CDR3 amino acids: CASRERVRETQYF. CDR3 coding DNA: TGTGCCAGCAGGGAGAGGGTGAGAGAGACCCAGTACTTC.

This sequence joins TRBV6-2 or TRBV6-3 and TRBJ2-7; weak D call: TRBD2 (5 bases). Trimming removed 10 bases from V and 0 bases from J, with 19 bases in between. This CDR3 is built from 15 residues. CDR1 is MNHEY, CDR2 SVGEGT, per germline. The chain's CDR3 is CATTPGKLASYEQYV. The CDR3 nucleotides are TGTGCCACCACCCCGGGAAAGCTCGCCTCCTACGAGCAGTACGTC.

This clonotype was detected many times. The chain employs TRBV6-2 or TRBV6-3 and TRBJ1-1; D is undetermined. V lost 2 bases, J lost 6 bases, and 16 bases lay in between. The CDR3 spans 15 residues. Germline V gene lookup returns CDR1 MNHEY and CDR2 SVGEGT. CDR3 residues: CASSYGYGAGSEAFF. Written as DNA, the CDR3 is TGTGCCAGCAGTTACGGGTATGGTGCCGGCTCTGAAGCTTTCTTT.

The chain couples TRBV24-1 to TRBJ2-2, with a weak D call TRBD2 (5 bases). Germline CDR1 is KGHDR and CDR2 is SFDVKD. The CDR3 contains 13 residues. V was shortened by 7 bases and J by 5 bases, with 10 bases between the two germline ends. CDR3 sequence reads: CATRGSGTGELFF. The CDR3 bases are TGTGCCACCAGAGGGAGTGGGACCGGGGAGCTGTTTTTT.

CDR3 region: CAISESSEPGGTEAFF. The CDR3 DNA follows: TGTGCCATCAGTGAGTCGTCCGAACCCGGGGGCACTGAAGCTTTCTTT. The V call is TRBV10-3, the J call TRBJ1-1, with D possibly being TRBD1 (5 bases). Germline V CDR1 and CDR2: ENHRY, SYGVKD. V was shortened by 0 bases and J by 4 bases, with 15 bases between the two germline ends. This CDR3 spans 16 amino acids.

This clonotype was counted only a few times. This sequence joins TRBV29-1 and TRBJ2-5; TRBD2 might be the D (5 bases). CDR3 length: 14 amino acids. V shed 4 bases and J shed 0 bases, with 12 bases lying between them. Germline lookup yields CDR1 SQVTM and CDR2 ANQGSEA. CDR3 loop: CSVATSGNQETQYF. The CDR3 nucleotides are TGCAGCGTTGCAACTTCCGGGAACCAAGAGACCCAGTACTTC.

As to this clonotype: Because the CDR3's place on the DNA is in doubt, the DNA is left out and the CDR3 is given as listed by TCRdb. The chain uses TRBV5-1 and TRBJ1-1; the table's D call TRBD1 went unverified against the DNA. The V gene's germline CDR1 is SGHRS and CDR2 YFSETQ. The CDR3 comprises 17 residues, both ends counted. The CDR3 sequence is CASSLEVGQGTGSETFF.